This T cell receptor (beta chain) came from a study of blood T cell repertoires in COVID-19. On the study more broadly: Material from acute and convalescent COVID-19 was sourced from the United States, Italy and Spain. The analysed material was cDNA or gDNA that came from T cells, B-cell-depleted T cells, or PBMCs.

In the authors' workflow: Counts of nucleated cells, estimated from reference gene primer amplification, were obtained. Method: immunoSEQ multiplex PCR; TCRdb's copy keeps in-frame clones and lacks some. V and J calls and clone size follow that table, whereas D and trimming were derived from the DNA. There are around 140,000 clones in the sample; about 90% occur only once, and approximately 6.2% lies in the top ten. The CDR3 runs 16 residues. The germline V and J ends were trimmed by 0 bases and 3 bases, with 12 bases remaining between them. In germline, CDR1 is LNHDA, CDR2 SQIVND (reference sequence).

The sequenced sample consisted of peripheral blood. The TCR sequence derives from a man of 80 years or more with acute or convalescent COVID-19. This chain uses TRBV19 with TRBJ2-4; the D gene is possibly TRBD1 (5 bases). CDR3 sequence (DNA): TGTGCCAGTAGTATAGATTCGACAGTCGGCAAAAACATTCAGTACTTC. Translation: CASSIDSTVGKNIQYF.